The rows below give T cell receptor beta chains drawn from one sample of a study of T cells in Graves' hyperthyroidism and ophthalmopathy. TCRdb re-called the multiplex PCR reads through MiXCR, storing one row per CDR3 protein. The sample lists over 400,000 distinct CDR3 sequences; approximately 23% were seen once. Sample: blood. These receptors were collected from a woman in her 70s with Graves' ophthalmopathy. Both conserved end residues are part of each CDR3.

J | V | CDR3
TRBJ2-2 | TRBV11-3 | CASSRTSGDTGELFF
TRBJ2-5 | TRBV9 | CASSVVSSSGSHQETQYF
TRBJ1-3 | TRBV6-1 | CASSYRRGGNTIYF
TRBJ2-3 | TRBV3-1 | CASSQDRALDTQYF
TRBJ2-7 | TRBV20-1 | CSARPSGPYEQYF
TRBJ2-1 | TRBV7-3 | CASSGSGGLGNEQFF
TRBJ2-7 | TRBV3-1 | CASSLADRGPYEQYF
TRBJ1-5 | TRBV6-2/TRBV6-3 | CASSYQRQGTSNQPQHF
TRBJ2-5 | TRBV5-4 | CASSAWTSGSWETQYF
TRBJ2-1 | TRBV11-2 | CASSLVAGGRYEQFF
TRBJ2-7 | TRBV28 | CASTLQGFNYEQYF
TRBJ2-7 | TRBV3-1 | CASSQGYSYEQYF
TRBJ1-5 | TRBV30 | CAWSPLGKHQPQHF
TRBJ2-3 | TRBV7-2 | CASSLVSGVMTSGSGADTQYF
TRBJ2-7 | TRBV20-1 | CSARGGTGAYEQYF
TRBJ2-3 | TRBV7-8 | CASSPEGDTQYF
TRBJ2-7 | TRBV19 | CASSGGGLSYEQYF
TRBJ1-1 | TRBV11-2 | CASSTHRNTEAFF
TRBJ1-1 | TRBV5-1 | CASSFDTSNTEAFF
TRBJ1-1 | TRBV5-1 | CASRRDRGDTEAFF
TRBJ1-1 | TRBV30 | CAWGRSRREAFF
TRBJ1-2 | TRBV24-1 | CATSPSGTDLSGYTF
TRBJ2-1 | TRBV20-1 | CSAHSYNEQFF
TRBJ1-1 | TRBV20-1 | CSANKGYTEAFF
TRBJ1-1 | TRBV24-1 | CATSVGTEAFF
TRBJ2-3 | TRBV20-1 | CSARAPLPFESTDTQYF
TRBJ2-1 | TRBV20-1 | CSAPETGGYFSYNEQFF
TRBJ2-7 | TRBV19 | CASSIVADREYEQYF
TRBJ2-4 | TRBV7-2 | CASSLASSAGKAKNIQYF